Listed here is a single T cell receptor beta chain. The antigen this receptor binds is unknown. Per-nucleotide qualities are absent, and no much larger clonotype sits a single base away. The data belong to a study of cytomegalovirus exposure and HLA in healthy donors (dated by TCRdb to the late 2010s). Regarding the research as a whole: In an earlier analysis of approximately 640 of the donors, about 270 Gb of sequence data and 95 million to 130 million unique TCR beta sequences from 150 million to 200 million T cells were reported. A later genetic analysis took genome-wide SNP genotypes for about 55% of the roughly 670 donors and used that subset as a discovery cohort. Every repertoire in the discovery cohort had been generated on one and the same sequencing platform. In addition to the first cohort of around 670 subjects, a separate validation cohort of about 120 different subjects was used. Rather than using new phenotypic data, the later analysis identified candidate immune exposures from TCR beta sequences and from how often those sequences occurred across donors. Typing coverage differed by locus: A, B, C, DRB1 and DQB1 were typed in roughly 620-630 donors, DQA1 in around 500, DPA1 in approximately 610, and DPB1 in 450 to 480. The aim of the study was to test whether cataloging public T cell receptors could identify signatures of past pathogen exposure. The study combined high-throughput TCR immunosequencing, statistical association of individual TCRs with disease status, and machine learning to predict cytomegalovirus infection status. The study profiled the T cell repertoires of about 720 subjects by immunosequencing and related them to cytomegalovirus serostatus. HLA typing covered class I and class II loci at four-digit resolution. An early release that covered 500 to 800 HLA-typed donors contained 300 to 350 gigabases of sequencing data and tens of millions of unique TCR sequences. Because of strong linkage in the cohort, roughly five DR-DQ haplotypes were treated as single units for association and clustering. A later analysis re-analyzed previously published TCR beta repertoires from approximately 700 donors and added high-resolution HLA genotyping to study TCR occurrence patterns. Alongside the repertoire data, information on donor age, sex, ethnicity and CMV serostatus was compiled. An earlier analysis of fewer than 700 of the donors applied high-throughput TCR beta sequencing to assess whether each TCR beta V gene segment acted as functional or pseudogenic. Among the approximately 430 genotyped donors, approximately 81% belonged to the genetic ancestry cluster associated with self-reported Caucasian donors. On average, 235,054 unique TCR beta nucleotide sequences were sequenced per donor among a few hundred genotyped donors of the cohort, with roughly 20% of those sequences being non-productive.

In total, 600 or so healthy bone marrow donors made up the cohort. Cohort members were all nominally healthy when sampled, although unrecorded immune exposures were likely present. The donor tested CMV seronegative, placing the donor among the 350 or so seronegative members of the cohort. Each donor provided a peripheral blood sample, and peripheral blood mononuclear cells were used for TCR beta sequencing. The Qiagen DNeasy Blood Extraction Kit was used to extract genomic DNA from the blood cell samples. Libraries were prepared through the immunoSEQ multiplex PCR assay. For the multiplex PCR, a mixture combining 60 forward primers for TCR Vbeta segments and 13 reverse primers for TCR Jbeta segments was used. Amplification of the CDR3 region of rearranged TCR beta genes was performed with a multiplex PCR assay on genomic DNA. Amplified TCR beta libraries were sequenced as 87-base-pair reads on the Illumina HiSeq System. The original pipeline was this. In a later analysis, roughly 80 million unique TCR beta chains were counted across the 500 to 850 repertoires, and about 10 million of these chains were shared by at least two donors. To remove PCR and sequencing errors, raw reads were error-corrected and collapsed into unique sequences using a nearest-neighbor algorithm that merged closely related sequences. CDR3 sequences were aligned to IMGT reference sequences to assign V, D and J gene segments. For a sequence to be retained, a match of at least six nucleotides was required to both a V gene segment and a J gene segment. A rearrangement counted as productive if the CDR3 had no stop codons and remained in frame with V and J, and every other rearrangement counted as non-productive. CDR3 was defined according to IMGT convention as the region running from the second conserved V-encoded cysteine to the conserved J-encoded phenylalanine. The earlier analysis of about 530 of the donors excluded any sequence lacking an unambiguous match to a single V gene segment. In an earlier analysis of around 600 of the donors, V segments were called functional above 56.7% productive rearrangements and were called segregating when the between-donor standard deviation exceeded 5%. A statistical classification framework was built for diagnosing cytomegalovirus status from the catalog of TCR beta chain sequences. V and J gene assignment, in a later analysis, came from comparing TCR nucleotide sequences with IMGT/GENE-DB human TR gene sequences. A later analysis assigned CDR3 sequences and most-parsimonious VDJ recombination scenarios with the TCRdist pipeline. In a later analysis, every TCR beta chain was defined by the combination of its CDR3 amino acid sequence and its V-gene family, and reads without a unique V-gene family were dropped. As a way to deal with suspected cross-contamination and a sequencing artifact, a later analysis dropped over 550 nucleotide sequences that were highly shared and had low generation probability. In a later analysis, a clonal expansion index was calculated for each public chain from normalized within-repertoire ranks of inferred template counts. In a later analysis, generation probabilities were computed with a VDJ recombination model fitted to out-of-frame rearrangements, and the resulting probabilities were checked against IGoR. Hypergeometric tests were used in a later analysis to score TCR-TCR, TCR-HLA and TCR-CMV co-occurrence, with a repertoire-size bias correction applied to the TCR pairs. In a later analysis, false discovery rates were estimated by permuting HLA or CMV assignments 20 times. In a later analysis, co-occurring TCRs were grouped with DBSCAN, and TCRdist sequence similarity was added when clustering was performed within HLA-allele-positive subsets. Repertoires with fewer than 30,000 or more than 120,000 public chains, plus five repertoires with anomalous nucleotide sharing, were excluded from co-occurrence clustering. Drawn from immuneACCESS, this table holds only the in-frame rearrangements with V and J called that TCRdb kept. Clones are partly lost; checked studies trace under half to an unresolved V gene and leave the rest unexplained. Clone size and V and J calls were adopted from that table, with D and trimming inferred from the DNA. The sample table contains some 160,000 clones; only one count was recorded for approximately 80% of them. The ten largest clones represent 1.5% to 2% of the sample.

The paper's findings and limits, for the study overall: In vitro tests confirmed that a few of the cytomegalovirus-associated TCR beta chains recognize cytomegalovirus antigens. HLA typing was unavailable for some donors at each locus, so association tests used only the typed subset. A total of 164 TCR beta chains were listed by the study as associated with cytomegalovirus. The authors suggested that the approach could potentially be extended to other disease states and immunological phenotypes. The only immune exposure information available for the cohort was CMV serostatus. Linkage disequilibrium might explain the correlated functional status among segregating V segments, but an unknown experimental factor could not be excluded. When HLA alleles, especially DR and DQ, strongly co-occurred, attributing TCR associations to individual alleles was difficult. The presence/absence analyses assumed that sequencing depth was roughly uniform across donors, and that assumption may not be true. In a later analysis, TCR association rates were found to vary across HLA loci, with the most associated TCRs seen for DRB1 alleles and the fewest for HLA-C alleles. A later analysis reported that several top co-occurrence clusters appeared linked to parvovirus B19, influenza, CMV and Epstein-Barr virus. The classifier was reported to diagnose cytomegalovirus status with high specificity and sensitivity in both the original cohort and the validation cohort. A group of highly shared sequence variants was considered likely to be a technical artifact of the sequencing pipeline. This cohort had only TCR beta chains sequenced, and the lack of alpha or paired-chain data limited which features could be detected. A further reported finding was that TCR beta sequences accurately predicted the HLA-A and HLA-B alleles for most subjects in the first cohort. Because counts were too low, roughly 18 rarely observed V segments, including chromosome 9 orphons, were left out of the earlier analysis of over 550 of the donors. In a later genetic analysis, fewer N-insertions in productive TCRs were reported among donors in an Asian-associated ancestry cluster than the 666-donor mean. According to a later analysis, most CMV-associated TCR beta chains appeared to be HLA-restricted, and the HLA associations seemed to be driven largely by CMV exposure. While some public TCRs were present in many individuals, most TCR sequences turned up only very rarely across donors. Broadly in line with IMGT annotations, most TCR beta V segments showed up in productive rearrangements about 87% or about 30% of the time in an earlier analysis of under 700 of the donors. At a false discovery rate of 0.05, a later analysis linked fewer than 20,000 TCR beta sequences to specific HLA alleles. In a later analysis, HLA-associated TCR beta chains were found to be more clonally expanded and to have lower generation probabilities than equally common non-associated chains. An association between a missense DCLRE1C variant and V-gene and J-gene trimming of TCR beta chains was found in a later genetic analysis and replicated in an independent cohort.

The TCR was taken from a woman between 25 and 40 years old in good health and CMV-seronegative. Sequencing was done on a sample of PBMCs.

The nucleotide sequence reads as follows: TGTGCCAGCAGCGCCCGGACAGGCTCCTTGGAAGACACCATATATTTT. Its amino acids are CASSARTGSLEDTIYF. The chain employs TRBV11-3 and TRBJ1-3, and TRBD1 matches 7 of the central bases. There are 16 amino acids in the CDR3, from cysteine to phenylalanine inclusive. The read is trimmed to its CDR3 DNA, 48 bases read in frame from base 1. CDR1 and CDR2 are drawn from the germline V gene: SGHNT, YENEEA. Here V drops 5 bases and J drops 8 bases, and the junction holds 15 bases not matched to any gene.